The source of this T cell receptor (beta chain) is a study of T cells in Graves' hyperthyroidism and ophthalmopathy. Study overall: At initial diagnosis, before any treatment had begun, peripheral blood was obtained.

RNA transcripts provided the source from which TCR beta CDR3 regions were amplified. The primer set for the first-round RT-PCR of the TCR CDR3 was HTBI. A single record per CDR3 protein comes from TCRdb applying MiXCR to the multiplex PCR reads. The table lists under 400,000 distinct CDR3 sequences, 15% to 20% of them singletons, with about a sixth in the top ten. This clonotype has ten or more counts. The ends lost 0 bases at V and 6 bases at J; junction bases unmatched: 6. There are 15 residues in the CDR3. Germline V CDR1 and CDR2: DFQATT, SNEGSKA (reference sequence). Sequencing was performed on blood. The receptor was derived from a woman aged 40 to 50 with Graves' ophthalmopathy. The V gene is TRBV20-1, the J gene TRBJ1-5; TRBD1 matches 9 bases. The chain's CDR3 is CSARDGGQGPQPQHF. CDR3 nucleotide sequence: TGCAGTGCTAGAGACGGCGGACAGGGGCCTCAGCCCCAGCATTTT.